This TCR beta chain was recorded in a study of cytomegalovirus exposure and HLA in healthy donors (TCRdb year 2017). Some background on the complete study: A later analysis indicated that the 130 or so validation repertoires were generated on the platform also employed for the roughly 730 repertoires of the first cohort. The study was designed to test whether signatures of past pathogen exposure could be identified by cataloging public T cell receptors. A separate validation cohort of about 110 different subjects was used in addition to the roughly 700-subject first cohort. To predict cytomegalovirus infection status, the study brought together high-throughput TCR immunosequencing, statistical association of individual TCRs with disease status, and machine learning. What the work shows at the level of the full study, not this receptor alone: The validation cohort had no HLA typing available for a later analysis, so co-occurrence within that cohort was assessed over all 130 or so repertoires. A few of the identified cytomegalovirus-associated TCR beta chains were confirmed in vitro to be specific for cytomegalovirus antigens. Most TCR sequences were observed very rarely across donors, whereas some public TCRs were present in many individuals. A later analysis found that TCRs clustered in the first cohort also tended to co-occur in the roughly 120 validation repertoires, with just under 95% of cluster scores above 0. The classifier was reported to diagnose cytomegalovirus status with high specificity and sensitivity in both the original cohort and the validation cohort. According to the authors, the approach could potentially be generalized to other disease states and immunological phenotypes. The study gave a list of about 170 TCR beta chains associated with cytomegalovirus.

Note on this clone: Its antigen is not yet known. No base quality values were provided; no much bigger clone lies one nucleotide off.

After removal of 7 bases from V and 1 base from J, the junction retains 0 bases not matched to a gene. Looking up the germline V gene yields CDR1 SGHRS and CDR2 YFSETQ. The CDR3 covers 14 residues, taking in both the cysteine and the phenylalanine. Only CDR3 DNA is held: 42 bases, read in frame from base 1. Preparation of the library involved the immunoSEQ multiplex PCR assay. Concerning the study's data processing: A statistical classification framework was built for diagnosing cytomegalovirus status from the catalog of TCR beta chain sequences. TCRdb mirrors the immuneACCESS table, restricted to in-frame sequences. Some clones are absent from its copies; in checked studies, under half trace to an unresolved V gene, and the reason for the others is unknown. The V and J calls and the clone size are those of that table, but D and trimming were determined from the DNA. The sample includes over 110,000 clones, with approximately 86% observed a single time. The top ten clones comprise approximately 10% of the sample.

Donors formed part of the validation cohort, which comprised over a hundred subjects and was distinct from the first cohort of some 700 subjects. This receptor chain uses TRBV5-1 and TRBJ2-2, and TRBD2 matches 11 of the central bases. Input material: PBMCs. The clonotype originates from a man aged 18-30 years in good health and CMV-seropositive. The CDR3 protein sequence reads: CASGTSGNTGELFF. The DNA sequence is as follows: TGCGCCAGCGGGACTAGCGGGAACACCGGGGAGCTGTTTTTT.